This T cell receptor beta chain was recorded in a study of blood T cell repertoires in COVID-19 (dated by TCRdb to 2020 to 2021). Notes on the research overall: Collaborator samples came from the United States, Italy and Spain and covered acute and convalescent phases of COVID-19. The repertoires were released in a freely available public database meant as a resource for research on the immune response to SARS-CoV-2. Nearly every sample came with metadata listing a de-identified subject ID, COVID-19 status, age in years and sex. The samples were drawn from two sources: the first 160 participants of the ongoing ImmuneRACE study, and 1,200 or so subjects contributed by 6 global collaborators. The dataset comprised deeply sampled blood TCRbeta repertoires from subjects exposed to, actively infected with, or recovered from COVID-19. Where available, HLA class I and class II types were obtained from metadata supplied by the sample provider rather than from assay-based typing. The prospective study material was composed of cDNA or gDNA derived from T cells, B-cell-depleted T cells, or PBMCs. The investigation overall reported the following: How much clinical and demographic metadata was included differed by source and by participant, and the metadata was provided uncurated.

Collaborating institutions collected whole blood in K2EDTA tubes following their own protocols. For TCRbeta analysis, collaborators shipped samples in one of three forms: frozen whole blood, isolated PBMCs, or DNA extracted from either of those sample types. TCRbeta CDR3 regions were amplified from genomic DNA by means of the immunoSEQ Assay, a bias-controlled multiplex PCR. As for the authors' bioinformatics: The number of nucleated cells in each sample was estimated from the amplification of reference gene primers within the assay. To quantify the absolute abundance of each unique TCRbeta CDR3 rearrangement, sequence reads were collapsed and filtered. For each sample, productive Simpson clonality was calculated as the square root of Simpson's diversity index over productive rearrangements. TCRdb limited this immuneACCESS table to in-frame rearrangements with V and J called. A share of clones is missing; checked studies link under half to unresolved V genes, and the rest is unexplained. V and J calls plus clone size are reproduced from that table; the DNA served to infer D and trimming. This sample holds around 80,000 clones; 80% to 90% were observed only once. The ten most abundant clones make up less than 0.65% of the sample.

Regarding this clone: Its antigen has not been determined. No base qualities exist here, and no much larger clone lies one base off it.

This TCR was sampled from a man between 60 and 70 years old with acute or convalescent COVID-19. Sequencing used peripheral blood.

The CDR3 loop reads CASGLYGDRGNEQYF. In nucleotides, the sequence is TGTGCTAGTGGTTTGTACGGGGACAGGGGCAACGAGCAGTACTTC. The chain joins TRBV12-5 to TRBJ2-7; 10 central bases correspond to TRBD1. Trimming takes 2 bases off V and 5 bases off J; junction bases not matched to a gene: 6. The CDR3, cysteine through phenylalanine, is 15 amino acids long. Of all the DNA, just the CDR3 is kept, 45 bases in frame from base 1. Taken from the germline V gene, the CDR1 and CDR2 loops are LGHNT and FRNRAP.